This TCR beta chain appears in the sequencing data of a study of T cell responses to AZD1222 COVID-19 vaccine. After removal of 3 bases from V and 5 bases from J, the junction contained 10 bases not matched to a gene. Looked up from germline, CDR1 is SEHNR and CDR2 is FQNEAQ (reference sequence). This CDR3 is 16 amino acids long. Produced via immunoSEQ multiplex PCR; TCRdb's table is partial and in-frame only. The sample data list around 150,000 clones. Sequences were obtained from peripheral blood. This sequence was found in an adult in good health. The chain joins TRBV7-9 to TRBJ1-1; 9 nucleotides line up with TRBD1. CDR3 loop: CASSLDGQGIGTEAFF. DNA for the CDR3: TGTGCCAGCAGCTTGGACGGACAGGGGATTGGGACTGAAGCTTTCTTT.